This TCR beta chain emerged from a study of control samples from healthy donors and cancer patients. In germline, CDR1 is SGHTA, CDR2 FQGTGA. Trimming stripped 4 bases from V and 1 base from J, with 10 bases between. The CDR3 contains 14 residues. Some clones are missing from TCRdb's copy, which holds only in-frame ones; the method was immunoSEQ multiplex PCR. The repertoire holds about 67,000 clones, around 87% seen once, with approximately 2.1% in the top ten. The rearrangement uses TRBV7-3 and TRBJ1-1, with D maybe TRBD1 (6 bases). The material sequenced was PBMCs. The receptor's source is a woman aged 50 to 65 with head and neck cancer. In DNA, the CDR3 is TGTGCCAGCAGCTCGGGACACCAGAACACTGAAGCTTTCTTT. Residues: CASSSGHQNTEAFF.